This T cell receptor (beta chain) was obtained from a study of memory CD4+ T cells and cytomegalovirus serostatus. Regarding the study as a whole: About two fifths of the roughly 150 known CMV-associated TCRbeta sequences appeared in CD4+ memory.

Single viable CD3+CD4+CD8-CD45RO+ cells were sorted as the memory CD4+ T cells. CMV serostatus came from serum IgG against pp150, pp28, p38, p52. Total CD4+ T cells were enriched by CD4 positive selection. This clone was counted a single time. Its matching antigen is unknown. The junction differs from germline at one of its ends, possibly a read error. The CDR3 loop spans 15 amino acids. Germline V gene data show CDR1 as SGHRS and CDR2 as YFSETQ. Produced via immunoSEQ multiplex PCR; TCRdb's table is partial and in-frame only. Of tens of thousands of clones in the sample, about 70% are singletons; the top ten hold roughly 2.7%.

The rearrangement joins TRBV5-1 to TRBJ1-4; TRBD1 might be the D (6 bases). Material: memory CD4+ T cells from blood. The sequence came from an adult in good health and CMV-seropositive. The CDR3 here is CASSLGTVTNEKLFF. The CDR3 DNA follows: TGCGCCAGCAGCTTGGGGACAGTAACTAACGAAAAACTGTTTTTT.